This record concerns one T cell receptor beta chain sequence. The antigen is unknown. The source of the sample is a study of shared clonotypes between healthy human individuals. The wider study: Each donor contributed plates that comprised three CD4 naive, three CD4 memory, two CD8 naive and one CD8 memory. Overall study results and limits: Exclusively blood specimens were collected; tissue repertoires likely differ. Relative to their counterparts shared across all four donors, non-shared clonotypes exhibited diminished generation probabilities.

V lost 8 bases, J lost 1 base, and 2 bases lay in between. The CDR3 extends over 10 amino acids. Germline loops: CDR1 ENHRY, CDR2 SYGVKD. Original handling: Because ImmunoSEQ provided only junction sequences with no quality scores, the filtering differed. Clones were read by immunoSEQ multiplex PCR, and TCRdb kept only the in-frame ones, dropping some. Clone size and the V and J calls come from that table; the DNA yielded D and trimming. Of approximately 2.5 million clones listed, more than 90% were seen once; the top ten hold 0.13% to 0.15%. The chain links TRBV10-3 to TRBJ1-1; D unclear. This sequence was found in a man aged 18-30 years in good health. The specimen sequenced was naive CD4+ T cells sorted from blood. Regarding subset: CD45RA+ positively selected. CDR3 loop: CAIGNTEAFF. For the CDR3, the DNA is TGTGCCATCGGGAACACTGAAGCTTTCTTT.